This TCR beta chain was documented in a study of T-cell memory formation after mild COVID-19. Looking at the study overall: TCR clusters mostly belonged to single donors.

MiXCR was run by TCRdb on the 5' RACE reads, yielding one entry per CDR3 protein. The sample holds a few hundred thousand distinct CDR3 sequences, roughly 21% seen once. Findings and limits, study-wide: A balance of CD4 and CD8 characterized clones contracting day 15 to 85, whereas later expanders leaned CD4+.

CDR3 length: 16 residues. Germline CDR1 reads MNHEY; CDR2 reads SVGEGT. With 0 bases clipped from V and 5 bases from J, the junction kept 6 bases outside the gene matches. This clonotype has more than one count but fewer than ten. The antigen is not known. The clonotype was recovered from an adult woman who had mild COVID-19 (a few samples of this study predate the infection). Cell type and time point are not known. V gene TRBV6-2 or TRBV6-3 combines with J gene TRBJ2-5; 10 bases fit TRBD2. The specimen was PBMCs or a T cell subset sorted from them (not recorded which). CDR3 in amino acids: CASSYSQREGPETQYF. In nucleotides, the CDR3 is TGTGCCAGCAGTTACTCGCAGCGGGAGGGCCCCGAGACCCAGTACTTC.